This T cell receptor (beta chain) was identified in a study of cytomegalovirus exposure and HLA in healthy donors. With 2 bases clipped from V and 8 bases from J, the junction kept 7 bases outside the gene matches. Germline V gene lookup returns CDR1 SGHVS and CDR2 FQNEAQ. The CDR3 loop spans 16 amino acids. The PCR had 60 Vbeta and 13 Jbeta primers. TCRdb's copy holds only in-frame clones and misses some; the assay was immunoSEQ multiplex PCR. The table lists some 150,000 clones, about 83% of them singletons, with around 0.93% in the top ten. This sequence was found in a woman in her thirties in good health and CMV-seronegative. Sequenced material: PBMCs. The gene calls are TRBV7-8 and TRBJ2-2; TRBD1 agrees at 11 bases. The CDR3 is CASSLRTGGIRGELFF. The CDR3 coding sequence is TGTGCCAGCAGCTTACGGACAGGGGGCATTCGGGGGGAGCTGTTTTTT.